What follows describes a single T cell receptor (beta chain). This entry comes from a study of control samples from healthy donors and cancer patients. The trim removed 5 bases at V and 8 bases at J, leaving 15 bases unmatched. The CDR3 extends over 16 amino acids. CDR1 PRHDT and CDR2 FYEKMQ come from the germline V gene (reference sequence). The method was immunoSEQ multiplex PCR; TCRdb's version includes in-frame clones alone and lacks a portion of them. The table has about 110,000 clones, more than 85% seen once. J is TRBJ2-1 and V is TRBV13; 7 nucleotides agree with TRBD2. Sequencing was done on a sample of blood. The receptor's source is a woman aged 45-59 years in good health. CDR3 sequence reads: CASSPVVSGDSHEQFF. DNA of the CDR3: TGTGCCAGCAGCCCCGTCGTAAGCGGGGATAGCCATGAGCAGTTCTTC. The full variable domain, its missing parts supplied by reference TRBV13 and TRBJ2-1, is AAGVIQSPRHLIKEKRETATLKCYPIPRHDTVYWYQQGPGQDPQFLISFYEKMQSDKGSIPDRFSAQQFSDYHSELNMSSLELGDSALYFCASSPVVSGDSHEQFFGPGTRLTVL.